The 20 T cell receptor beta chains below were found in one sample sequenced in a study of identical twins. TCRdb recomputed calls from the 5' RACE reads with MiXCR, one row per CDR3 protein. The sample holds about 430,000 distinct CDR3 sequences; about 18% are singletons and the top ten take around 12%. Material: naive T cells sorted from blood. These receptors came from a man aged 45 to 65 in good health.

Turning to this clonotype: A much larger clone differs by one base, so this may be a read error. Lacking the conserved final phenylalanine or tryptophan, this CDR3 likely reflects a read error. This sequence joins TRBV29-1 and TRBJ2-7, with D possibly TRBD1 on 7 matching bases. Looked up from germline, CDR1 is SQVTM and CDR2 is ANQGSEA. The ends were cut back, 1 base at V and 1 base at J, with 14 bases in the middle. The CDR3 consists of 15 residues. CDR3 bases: TGCAGCGTTGAAGTGCGGGACAGACTATCCTACGAGCAGTACCTC. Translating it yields CSVEVRDRLSYEQYL.

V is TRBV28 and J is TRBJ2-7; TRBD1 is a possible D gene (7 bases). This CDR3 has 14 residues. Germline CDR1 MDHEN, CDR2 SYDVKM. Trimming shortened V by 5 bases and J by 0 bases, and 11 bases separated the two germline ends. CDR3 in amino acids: CASSRQGLSYEQYF. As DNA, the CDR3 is TGTGCCAGCAGTCGACAGGGACTCTCCTACGAGCAGTACTTC.

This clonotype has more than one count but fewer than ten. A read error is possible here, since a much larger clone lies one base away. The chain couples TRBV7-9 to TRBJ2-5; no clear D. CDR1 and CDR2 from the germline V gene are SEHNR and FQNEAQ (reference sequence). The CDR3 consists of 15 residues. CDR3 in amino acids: CASSSTGPVQETRYF. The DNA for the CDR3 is TGTGCCAGCAGCTCGACCGGTCCGGTCCAAGAGACCCGGTACTTC.

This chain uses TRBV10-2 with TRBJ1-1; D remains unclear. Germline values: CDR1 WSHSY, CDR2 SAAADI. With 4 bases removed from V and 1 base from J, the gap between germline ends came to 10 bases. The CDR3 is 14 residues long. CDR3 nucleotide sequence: TGCGCCAGCAGTGCTGGTTTAAGGAACACTGAAGCTTTCTTT. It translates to CASSAGLRNTEAFF.

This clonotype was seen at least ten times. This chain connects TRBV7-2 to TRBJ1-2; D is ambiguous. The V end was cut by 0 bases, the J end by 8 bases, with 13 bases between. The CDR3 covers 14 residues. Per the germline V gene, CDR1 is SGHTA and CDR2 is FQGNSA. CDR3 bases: TGTGCCAGCAGCTTAGCGTCGGCACCTGGAGGCTACACCTTC. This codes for CASSLASAPGGYTF.

For the CDR3, the DNA is TGCAGTGCTAGAGCCACCGGGGGGCAGCCCCAGCATTTT. It translates to CSARATGGQPQHF. The V and J genes are TRBV20-1 and TRBJ1-5; tentative D call: TRBD1 (5 bases). Between the trimmed V and J ends, which lost 1 base and 7 bases, there was a span of 11 bases. The CDR3 contains 13 residues. Germline CDR1 reads DFQATT; CDR2 reads SNEGSKA (reference sequence).

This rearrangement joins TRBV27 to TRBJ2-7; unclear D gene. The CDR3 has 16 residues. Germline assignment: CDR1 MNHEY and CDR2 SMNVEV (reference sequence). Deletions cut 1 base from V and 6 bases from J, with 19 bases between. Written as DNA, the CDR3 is TGTGCCAGCAGTTTATTCCTCGAAAGTCCCTTGGGCGAGCAGTACTTC. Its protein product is CASSLFLESPLGEQYF.

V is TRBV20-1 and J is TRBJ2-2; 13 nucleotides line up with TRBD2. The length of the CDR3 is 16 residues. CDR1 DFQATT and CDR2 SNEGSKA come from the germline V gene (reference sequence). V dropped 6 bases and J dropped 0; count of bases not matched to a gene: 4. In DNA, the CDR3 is TGCAGTGCAGGGACTAGCGGGAATCCGAACACCGGGGAGCTGTTTTTT. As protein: CSAGTSGNPNTGELFF.

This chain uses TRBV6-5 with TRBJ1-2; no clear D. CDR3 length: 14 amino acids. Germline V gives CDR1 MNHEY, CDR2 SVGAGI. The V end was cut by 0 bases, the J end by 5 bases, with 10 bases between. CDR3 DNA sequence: TGTGCCAGCAGTTACTCGGGCAGGTCTTATGGCTACACCTTC. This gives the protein CASSYSGRSYGYTF.

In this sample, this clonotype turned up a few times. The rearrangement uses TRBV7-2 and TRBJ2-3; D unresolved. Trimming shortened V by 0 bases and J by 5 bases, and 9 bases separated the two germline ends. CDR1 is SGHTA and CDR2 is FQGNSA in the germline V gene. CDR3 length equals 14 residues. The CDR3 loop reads CASSLARWGDTQYF. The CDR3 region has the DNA TGTGCCAGCAGCTTAGCGAGGTGGGGAGATACGCAGTATTTT.

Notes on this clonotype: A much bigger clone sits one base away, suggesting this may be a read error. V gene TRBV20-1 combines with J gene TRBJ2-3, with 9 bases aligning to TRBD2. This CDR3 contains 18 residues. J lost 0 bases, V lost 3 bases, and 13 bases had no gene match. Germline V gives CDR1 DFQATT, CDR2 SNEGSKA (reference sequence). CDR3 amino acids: CSASDWLAGSSSTDTQYF. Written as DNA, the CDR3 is TGCAGTGCTAGTGATTGGCTAGCGGGGAGTTCTAGCACAGATACGCAGTATTTT.

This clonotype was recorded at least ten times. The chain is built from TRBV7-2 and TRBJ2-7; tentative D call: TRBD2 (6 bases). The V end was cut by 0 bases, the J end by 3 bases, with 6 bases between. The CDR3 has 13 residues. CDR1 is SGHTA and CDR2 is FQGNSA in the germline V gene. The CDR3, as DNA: TGTGCCAGCAGCTTAGCGCGGGACTACGAGCAGTACTTC. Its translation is CASSLARDYEQYF.

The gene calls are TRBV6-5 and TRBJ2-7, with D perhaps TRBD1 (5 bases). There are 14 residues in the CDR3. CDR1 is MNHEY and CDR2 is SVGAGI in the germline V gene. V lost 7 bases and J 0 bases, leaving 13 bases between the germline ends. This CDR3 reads CASIFDRNSYEQYF. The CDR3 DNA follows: TGTGCCAGCATTTTCGACAGAAACTCCTACGAGCAGTACTTC.

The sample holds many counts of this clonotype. Here the CDR3 DNA reads TGTGCCAGCAGCTTCGGGGGCGGGGAGCTGTTTTTT. It is translated as CASSFGGGELFF. The V and J genes are TRBV11-3 and TRBJ2-2; D might be TRBD2 (6 bases). The V gene's germline CDR1 is SGHNT and CDR2 YENEEA. The CDR3 loop spans 12 amino acids. Trimming shortened V by 3 bases and J by 7 bases, and 6 bases separated the two germline ends.

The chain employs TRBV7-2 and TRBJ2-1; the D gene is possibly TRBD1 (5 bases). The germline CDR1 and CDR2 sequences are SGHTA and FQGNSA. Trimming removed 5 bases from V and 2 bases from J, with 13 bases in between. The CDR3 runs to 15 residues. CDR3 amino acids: CASSETLGPYNEQFF. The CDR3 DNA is TGTGCCAGCAGCGAGACGTTGGGGCCCTACAATGAGCAGTTCTTC. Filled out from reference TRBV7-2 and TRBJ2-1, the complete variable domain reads GAGVSQSPSNKVTEKGKDVELRCDPISGHTALYWYRQSLGQGLEFLIYFQGNSAPDKSGLPSDRFSAERTGGSVSTLTIQRTQQEDSAVYLCASSETLGPYNEQFFGPGTRLTVL.

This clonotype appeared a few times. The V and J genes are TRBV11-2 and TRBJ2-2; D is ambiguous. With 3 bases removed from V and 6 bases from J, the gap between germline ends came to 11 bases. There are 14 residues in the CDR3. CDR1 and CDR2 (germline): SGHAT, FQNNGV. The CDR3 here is CASSFERYAGELFF. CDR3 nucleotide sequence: TGTGCCAGCAGCTTTGAACGATATGCCGGGGAGCTGTTTTTT.

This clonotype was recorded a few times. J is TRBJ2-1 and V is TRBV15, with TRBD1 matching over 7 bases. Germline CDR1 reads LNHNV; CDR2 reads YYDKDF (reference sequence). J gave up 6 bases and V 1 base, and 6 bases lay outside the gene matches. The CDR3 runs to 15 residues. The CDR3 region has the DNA TGTGCCACCAGCAGAGGAGACAGGGTCGGCAATGAGCAGTTCTTC. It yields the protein CATSRGDRVGNEQFF.

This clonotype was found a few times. CDR3 in amino acids: CSARGRGLYEQYF. CDR3 nucleotide sequence: TGCAGTGCTAGGGGCAGGGGCCTCTACGAGCAGTACTTC. The chain recombines TRBV20-1 with TRBJ2-7, with D perhaps TRBD1 (6 bases). The CDR3 covers 13 residues. The germline V gene encodes CDR1 DFQATT and CDR2 SNEGSKA (reference sequence). V was trimmed by 3 bases and J by 3 bases, leaving 12 bases between them.

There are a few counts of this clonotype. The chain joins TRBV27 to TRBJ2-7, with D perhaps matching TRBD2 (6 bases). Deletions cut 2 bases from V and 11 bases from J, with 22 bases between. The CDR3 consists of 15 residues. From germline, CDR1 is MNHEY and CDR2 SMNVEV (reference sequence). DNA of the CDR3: TGTGCCAGCAGTTTAGGGCTGACCCGGGGAGGTAGGGAGTACTTC. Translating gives CASSLGLTRGGREYF.

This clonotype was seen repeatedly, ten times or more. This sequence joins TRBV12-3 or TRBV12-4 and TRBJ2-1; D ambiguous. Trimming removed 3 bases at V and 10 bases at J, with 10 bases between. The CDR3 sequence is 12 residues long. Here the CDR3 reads CASSLYPREQFF. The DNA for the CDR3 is TGTGCCAGCAGTTTGTACCCGCGAGAGCAGTTCTTC.